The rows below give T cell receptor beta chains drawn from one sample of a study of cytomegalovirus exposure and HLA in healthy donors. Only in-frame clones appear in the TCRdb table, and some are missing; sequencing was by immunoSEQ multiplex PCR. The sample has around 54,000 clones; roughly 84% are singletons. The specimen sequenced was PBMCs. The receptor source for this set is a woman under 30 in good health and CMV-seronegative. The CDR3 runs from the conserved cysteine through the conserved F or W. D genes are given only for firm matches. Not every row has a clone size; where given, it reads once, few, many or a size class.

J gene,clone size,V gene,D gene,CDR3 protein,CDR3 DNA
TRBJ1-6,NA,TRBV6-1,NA,CASSEAPDSPLHF,TGTGCCAGCAGTGAAGCACCAGATTCACCCCTCCACTTT
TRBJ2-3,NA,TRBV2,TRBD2,CASSESAGGVDTQYF,TGTGCCAGCAGTGAATCTGCGGGGGGAGTAGATACGCAGTATTTT
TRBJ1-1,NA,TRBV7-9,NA,CSSSRPQGLGTEAFF,TGTTCCAGCAGCAGGCCTCAGGGGTTAGGCACTGAAGCTTTCTTT
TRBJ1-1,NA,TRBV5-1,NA,CALNPNRKLAYTEAFF,TGCGCCCTCAACCCGAACCGGAAACTAGCCTACACTGAAGCTTTCTTT
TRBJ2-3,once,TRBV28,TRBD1,CASSLGTGSGDTQYF,TGTGCCAGCAGTTTAGGGACAGGGAGTGGAGATACGCAGTATTTT
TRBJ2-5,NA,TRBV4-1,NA,CASSQVPGQFTRETQYF,TGCGCCAGCAGCCAAGTCCCGGGACAATTTACGCGGGAGACCCAGTACTTC
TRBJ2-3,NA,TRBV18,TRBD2,CASSPGTSHTDTQYF,TGTGCCAGCTCACCAGGGACTAGCCATACTGATACGCAGTATTTT
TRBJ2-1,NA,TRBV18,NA,CASSRENEQFF,TGTGCCAGCTCACGCGAGAATGAGCAGTTCTTC
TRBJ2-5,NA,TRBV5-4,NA,CASSLDGQIEETQYF,TGTGCCAGCAGCTTGGATGGGCAGATTGAAGAGACCCAGTACTTC
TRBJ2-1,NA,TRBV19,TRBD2,CATTRETSGRVVDNEQFF,TGTGCCACCACGCGTGAAACTAGCGGGAGGGTTGTGGACAATGAGCAGTTCTTC
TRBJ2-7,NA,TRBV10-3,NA,CAISESRQTYEQYF,TGTGCCATCAGTGAGTCTCGACAGACCTACGAGCAGTACTTC
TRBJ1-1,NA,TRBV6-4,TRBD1,CASSDTGGDTEAFF,TGTGCCAGCAGTGATACAGGGGGGGACACTGAAGCTTTCTTT
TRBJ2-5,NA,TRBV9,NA,CASSVGQSDQYF,TGTGCCAGCAGCGTAGGACAGTCTGACCAGTACTTC
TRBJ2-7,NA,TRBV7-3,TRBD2,CASSLKTLAVTSYEQYF,TGTGCCAGCAGCTTAAAGACCCTAGCGGTCACCTCCTACGAGCAGTACTTC
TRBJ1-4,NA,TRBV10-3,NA,CAISRLPSATNEKLFF,TGTGCCATCAGTCGCCTTCCTAGCGCAACTAATGAAAAACTGTTTTTT
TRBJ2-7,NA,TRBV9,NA,CASSGAIDSYEQYF,TGTGCCAGCAGCGGGGCGATTGACTCCTACGAGCAGTACTTC
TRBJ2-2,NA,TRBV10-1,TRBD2,CASIPSGQNTGELFF,TGCGCCAGCATCCCTAGCGGGCAGAACACCGGGGAGCTGTTTTTT